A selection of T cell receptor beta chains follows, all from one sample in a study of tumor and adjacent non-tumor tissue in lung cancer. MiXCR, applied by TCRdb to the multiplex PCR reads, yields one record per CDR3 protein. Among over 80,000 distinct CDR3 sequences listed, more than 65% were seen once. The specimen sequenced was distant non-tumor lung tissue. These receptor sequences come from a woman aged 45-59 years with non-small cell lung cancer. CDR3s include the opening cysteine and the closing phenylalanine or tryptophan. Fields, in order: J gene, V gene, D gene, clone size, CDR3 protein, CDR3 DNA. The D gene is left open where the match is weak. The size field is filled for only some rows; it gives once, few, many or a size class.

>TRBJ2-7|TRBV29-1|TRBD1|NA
CSVYSGQGAKNEQYF
TGCAGCGTCTATTCAGGGCAGGGGGCGAAGAACGAGCAGTACTTC
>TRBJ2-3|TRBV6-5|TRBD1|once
CVSSRGTGAHTDTQYF
TGTGTCAGCAGCCGCGGTACAGGGGCCCACACAGATACGCAGTATTTT
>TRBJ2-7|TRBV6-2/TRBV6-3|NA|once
CASSSVVVNYEEYF
TGTGCCAGCAGTTCGGTAGTCGTCAACTACGAGGAGTACTTC
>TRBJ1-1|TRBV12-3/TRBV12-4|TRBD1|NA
CASILEQGLKAFF
TGTGCTAGCATTTTAGAACAGGGGCTGAAAGCTTTCTTT
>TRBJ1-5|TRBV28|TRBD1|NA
CASSIYHGTGGYAEPQHF
TGTGCCAGCAGTATATACCACGGAACAGGGGGATATGCGGAGCCCCAGCATTTT
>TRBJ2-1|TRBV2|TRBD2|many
CASRRGLAGNNEQFF
TGTGCCAGCAGAAGGGGACTAGCAGGCAACAATGAGCAGTTCTTC
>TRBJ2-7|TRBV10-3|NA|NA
CAIMTVGDSYELYF
TGTGCCATCATGACAGTGGGAGACTCCTACGAGCTGTACTTC
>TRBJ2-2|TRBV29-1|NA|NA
CSAEGTSLFF
TGCAGCGCTGAGGGGACCTCGCTGTTTTTT
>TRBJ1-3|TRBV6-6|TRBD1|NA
CAGNYDSGGTGNTIYF
TGTGCCGGCAATTACGACTCAGGGGGTACTGGAAACACCATATATTTT
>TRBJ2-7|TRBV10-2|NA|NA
CASNEPSFEQYF
TGCGCCAGCAATGAGCCTAGTTTCGAGCAGTATTTC
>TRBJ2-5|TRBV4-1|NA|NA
CASSPGTQETQCF
TGCGCAAGCAGCCCGGGGACCCAAGAGACCCAGTGCTTC
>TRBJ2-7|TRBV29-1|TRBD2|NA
CSILSATSTYEQYF
TGCAGCATTCTCTCAGCGACTAGCACCTACGAGCAGTACTTC
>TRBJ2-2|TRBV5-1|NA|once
CASSPQAGYTGEPLF
TGCGCCAGCAGCCCTCAGGCGGGATACACCGGGGAGCCGCTTTTT
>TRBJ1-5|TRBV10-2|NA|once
CISSGAGAQQSQHF
TGCATCAGCAGTGGGGCTGGTGCGCAGCAGTCCCAGCATTTT
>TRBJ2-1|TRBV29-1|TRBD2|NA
CSVVGLAGGLNEQFF
TGCAGCGTTGTCGGACTAGCGGGAGGGTTGAATGAGCAGTTCTTC
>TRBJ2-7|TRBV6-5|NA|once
CANSLRQDFEQYF
TGTGCCAACAGTCTCCGACAGGACTTCGAGCAGTACTTC
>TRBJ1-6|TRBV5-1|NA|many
CASSLVGQLSNSPLHF
TGCGCCAGCAGCTTGGTCGGACAGCTTTCCAATTCACCCCTCCACTTT
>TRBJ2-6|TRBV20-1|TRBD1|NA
CSARGTGVVNEANVLTF
TGCAGTGCTAGAGGGACAGGGGTGGTGAATGAGGCCAACGTCCTGACTTTC
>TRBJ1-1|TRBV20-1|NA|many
CSARDPGLPEAFF
TGCAGTGCTAGAGATCCGGGCCTCCCTGAAGCTTTCTTT
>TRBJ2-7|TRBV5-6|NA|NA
CASSLGPIGTYEQYF
TGTGCCAGCAGCTTGGGACCTATCGGGACCTACGAGCAGTACTTC
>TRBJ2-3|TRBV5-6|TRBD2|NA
CASSRWTGGQWARNSRHYF
TGTGCCAGCAGCCGCTGGACGGGGGGGCAGTGGGCGAGGAATTCTCGCCATTATTTT
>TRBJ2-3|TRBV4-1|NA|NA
CASSQVGTEGNTQYF
TGCGCCAGCAGTCAAGTGGGAACGGAGGGAAATACGCAGTATTTT
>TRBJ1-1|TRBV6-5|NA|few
CASNWGGRYTEAFF
TGTGCCAGTAATTGGGGGGGAAGGTACACTGAAGCTTTCTTT
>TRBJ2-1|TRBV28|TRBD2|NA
CASSPLGAGGPMGEQFF
TGTGCCAGCAGTCCCCTAGGGGCGGGAGGGCCGATGGGTGAGCAGTTCTTC
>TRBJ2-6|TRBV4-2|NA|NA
CATSLSRSGANVLTF
TGTGCCACCAGCCTCAGTCGTTCTGGGGCCAACGTCCTGACTTTC
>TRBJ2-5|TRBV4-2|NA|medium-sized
CASSQDLGVGPRGTQYF
TGTGCCAGCAGCCAAGATTTGGGTGTGGGCCCTCGTGGGACCCAGTACTTC
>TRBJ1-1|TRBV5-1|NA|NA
CASSYQGSTEVFF
TGCGCCAGCAGTTATCAAGGGAGCACTGAAGTTTTCTTT
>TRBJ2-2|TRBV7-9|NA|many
CASSLDGTTGELFF
TGTGCCAGCAGCTTAGACGGGACCACCGGGGAGCTGTTTTTT
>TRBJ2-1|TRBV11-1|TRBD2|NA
CVSSFRLAGGDEQFF
TGTGTCAGCAGCTTCAGACTAGCGGGAGGAGATGAGCAGTTCTTC
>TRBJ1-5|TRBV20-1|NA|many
CSAEGGFKPQHF
TGCTCCGCCGAGGGGGGGTTTAAGCCCCAGCATTTT
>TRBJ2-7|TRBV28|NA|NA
CASSWSFGIGWSSYEQYF
TGTGCCAGCAGTTGGTCATTCGGGATAGGCTGGTCGTCCTACGAGCAGTACTTC
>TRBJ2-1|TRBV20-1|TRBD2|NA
CNARSIAGVRNEQLF
TGCAATGCTAGATCGATAGCGGGAGTACGCAATGAGCAGCTCTTC
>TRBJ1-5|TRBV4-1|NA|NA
CASSQVVWSNQPQHF
TGCGCCAGCAGCCAAGTGGTATGGAGCAATCAGCCCCAGCATTTT
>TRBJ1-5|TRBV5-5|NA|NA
CASSVNPDRNQPQNF
TGTGCTAGCAGCGTTAACCCGGACCGGAATCAGCCCCAGAATTTT
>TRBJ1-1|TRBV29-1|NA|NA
CRVVRNTEAIF
TGCAGAGTTGTCAGGAACACAGAAGCTATCTTT
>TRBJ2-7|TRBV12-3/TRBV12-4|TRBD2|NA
CANSLDWGGRNEQYF
TGTGCTAACAGTCTAGACTGGGGGGGAAGGAACGAGCAGTACTTC
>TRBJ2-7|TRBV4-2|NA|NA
CASRQQDHEQYF
TGTGCCAGTAGGCAACAAGACCACGAGCAGTACTTC
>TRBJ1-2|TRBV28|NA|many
CASSLFGGDNYGYTF
TGTGCCAGCAGTTTATTTGGGGGGGACAACTATGGCTACACCTTC
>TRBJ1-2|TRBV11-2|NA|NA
CASSLDSGDGCTF
TGTGCCAGCAGCTTAGACAGTGGGGATGGATGCACCTTC
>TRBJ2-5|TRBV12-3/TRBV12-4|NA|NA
CASSLGIGQETQYF
TGTGCCAGTAGTTTGGGAATAGGCCAAGAGACCCAGTACTTC
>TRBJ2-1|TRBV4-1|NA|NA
CANSPEPGCDEQFF
TGCGCCAACAGCCCCGAGCCGGGGTGCGATGAGCAGTTCTTC
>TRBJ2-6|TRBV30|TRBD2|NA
CIWSASGSSSGANVLTF
TGTATCTGGAGTGCTAGCGGCAGTAGCTCTGGGGCCAACGTCCTGACTTTC
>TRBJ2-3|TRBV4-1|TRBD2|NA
CGSSPIRSGTSGRTDTQYF
TGTGGCAGCAGCCCTATCAGATCCGGAACTAGCGGGAGGACAGATACGCAGTATTTT
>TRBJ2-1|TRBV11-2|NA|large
CASSLEAFGEQFF
TGTGCCAGCAGCCTGGAGGCCTTCGGGGAGCAGTTCTTC
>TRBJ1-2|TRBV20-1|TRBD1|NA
CGAQTGGYGYTF
TGCGGTGCCCAGACAGGGGGCTATGGCTACACCTTC
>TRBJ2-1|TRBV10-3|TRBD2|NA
CATWGGETEQFF
TGTGCTACTTGGGGGGGAGAGACTGAGCAGTTCTTC
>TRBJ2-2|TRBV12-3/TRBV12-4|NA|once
CASSLGRGTKTGELFF
TGTGCCAGCAGTTTAGGGAGAGGGACAAAGACCGGGGAGCTGTTTTTC
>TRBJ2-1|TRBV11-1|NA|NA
CASSPHGASGIGVQFF
TGTGCCAGCAGCCCACACGGGGCCAGCGGTATTGGTGTTCAGTTCTTC
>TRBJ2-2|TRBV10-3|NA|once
CVISRDPYTGELFF
TGTGTCATCAGTCGAGACCCCTACACCGGGGAGCTGTTTTTT